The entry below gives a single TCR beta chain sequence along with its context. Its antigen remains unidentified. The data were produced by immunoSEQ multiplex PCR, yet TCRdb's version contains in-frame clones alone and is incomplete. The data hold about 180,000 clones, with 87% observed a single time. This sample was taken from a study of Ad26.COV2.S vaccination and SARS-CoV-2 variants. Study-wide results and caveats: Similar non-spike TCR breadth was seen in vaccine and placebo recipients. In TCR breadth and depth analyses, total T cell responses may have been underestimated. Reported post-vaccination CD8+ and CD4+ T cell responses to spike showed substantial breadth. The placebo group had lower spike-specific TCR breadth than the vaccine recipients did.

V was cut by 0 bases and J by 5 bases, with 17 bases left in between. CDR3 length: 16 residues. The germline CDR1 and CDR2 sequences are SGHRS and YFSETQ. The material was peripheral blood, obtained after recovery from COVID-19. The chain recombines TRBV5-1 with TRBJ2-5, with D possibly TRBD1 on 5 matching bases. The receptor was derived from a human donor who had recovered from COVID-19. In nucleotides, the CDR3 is TGCGCCAGCAGCTTGGCCGGTGGGGCCGTAATGGAGACCCAGTACTTC. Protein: CASSLAGGAVMETQYF. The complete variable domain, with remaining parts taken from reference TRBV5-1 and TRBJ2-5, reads KAGVTQTPRYLIKTRGQQVTLSCSPISGHRSVSWYQQTPGQGLQFLFEYFSETQRNKGNFPGRFSGRQFSNSRSEMNVSTLELGDSALYLCASSLAGGAVMETQYFGPGTRLLVL.